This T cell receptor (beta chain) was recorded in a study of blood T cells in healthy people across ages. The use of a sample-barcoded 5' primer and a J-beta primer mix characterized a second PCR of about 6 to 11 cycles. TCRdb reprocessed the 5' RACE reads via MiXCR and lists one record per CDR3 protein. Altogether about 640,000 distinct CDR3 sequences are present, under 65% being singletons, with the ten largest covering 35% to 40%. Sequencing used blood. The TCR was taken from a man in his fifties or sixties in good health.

The CDR3 bases are TGTGCCAGCGGCGGCTACACCTTC. Protein product: CASGGYTF. This rearrangement joins TRBV12-3 or TRBV12-4 to TRBJ1-2; no clear D gene. V was pared by 8 bases and J by 8 bases, with 3 bases between. The CDR3 loop spans 8 amino acids.